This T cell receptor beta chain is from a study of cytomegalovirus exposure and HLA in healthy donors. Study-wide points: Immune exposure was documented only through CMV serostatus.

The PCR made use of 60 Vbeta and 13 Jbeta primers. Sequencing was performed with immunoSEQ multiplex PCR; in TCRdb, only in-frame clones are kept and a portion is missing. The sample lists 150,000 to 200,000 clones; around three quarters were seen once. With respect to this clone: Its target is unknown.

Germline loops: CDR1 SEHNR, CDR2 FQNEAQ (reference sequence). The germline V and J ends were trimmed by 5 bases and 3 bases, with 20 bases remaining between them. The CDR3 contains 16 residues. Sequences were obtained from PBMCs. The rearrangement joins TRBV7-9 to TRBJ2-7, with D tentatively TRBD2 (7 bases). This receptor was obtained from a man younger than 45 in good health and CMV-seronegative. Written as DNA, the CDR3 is TGTGCCAGCAGCGGATCGGTGGGGGGGCCCCTCTACGAGCAGTACTTC. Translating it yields CASSGSVGGPLYEQYF.